This entry lists 3 T cell receptor beta chains sequenced from one sample in a study of cytomegalovirus exposure and HLA in healthy donors. Clones were read by immunoSEQ multiplex PCR, and TCRdb kept only the in-frame ones, dropping some. Of 200,000 to 250,000 clones in the sample, roughly 88% were seen once. Sequenced material: PBMCs. These receptors originate from a woman aged 25 to 45 in good health and CMV-seropositive.

The CDR3 DNA follows: TGTGCCTGGAGTGCCCCGGGAGTCACCATATATTTT. Residues: CAWSAPGVTIYF. The V and J genes are TRBV30 and TRBJ1-3; no clear D. The CDR3 has 12 residues. CDR1 and CDR2 (germline): GTSNPN, SVGIG (reference sequence). The ends were cut back, 1 base at V and 9 bases at J, with 10 bases in the middle.

The rearrangement links TRBV19 to TRBJ2-1; D is uncertain. Germline assignment: CDR1 LNHDA and CDR2 SQIVND (reference sequence). The CDR3 has 12 residues. V lost 4 bases to trimming and J lost 4 bases, with 5 bases between them. This CDR3 is CASSKPYNEQFF. The CDR3 DNA is TGTGCCAGTAGTAAACCTTACAATGAGCAGTTCTTC.

Here the CDR3 DNA reads TGTGCCAGCAGCTGGGGGGGACAACTATACGAGCAGTACTTC. Translation gives CASSWGGQLYEQYF. The chain has TRBV13 and TRBJ2-7; D might be TRBD2 (7 bases). This CDR3 spans 14 amino acids. Between the trimmed V and J ends, which lost 4 bases and 4 bases, there was a span of 14 bases. CDR1 PRHDT and CDR2 FYEKMQ come from the germline V gene (reference sequence). Based on the CDR3 plus reference TRBV13 and TRBJ2-7, the full variable domain is AAGVIQSPRHLIKEKRETATLKCYPIPRHDTVYWYQQGPGQDPQFLISFYEKMQSDKGSIPDRFSAQQFSDYHSELNMSSLELGDSALYFCASSWGGQLYEQYFGPGTRLTVT.